This entry concerns a single T cell receptor (beta chain). No antigen is known for it. This sample is part of a study of cytomegalovirus exposure and HLA in healthy donors. Study results and caveats: Sequencing depth across donors, presence/absence analyses assumed, was roughly uniform. TCR beta V- and J-gene trimming, according to a later analysis, was linked to a missense DCLRE1C variant.

The CDR3 has 13 residues. From germline, CDR1 is SGHRS and CDR2 YFSETQ. Trimming cost V 4 bases and J 0 bases, with 7 bases left between them. In the PCR, 60 Vbeta and 13 Jbeta primers were used. Authors' data handling: Later analysis identified tens of millions of unique TCR beta chains, roughly 11 million shared. Sequencing used immunoSEQ multiplex PCR; TCRdb keeps in-frame clones, though not all of them. V and J calls and clone size are those listed in that table; D and trimming were worked out from the DNA. The sample holds around 110,000 clones, around 76% seen once. Sequenced sample: PBMCs. The rearrangement links TRBV5-1 to TRBJ1-1; D unclear. This TCR was recovered from a man aged 25-45 years in good health and CMV-seropositive. The CDR3 nucleotides read TGCGCCAGCAGCCCCACTATGAACACTGAAGCTTTCTTT. Its protein is CASSPTMNTEAFF.